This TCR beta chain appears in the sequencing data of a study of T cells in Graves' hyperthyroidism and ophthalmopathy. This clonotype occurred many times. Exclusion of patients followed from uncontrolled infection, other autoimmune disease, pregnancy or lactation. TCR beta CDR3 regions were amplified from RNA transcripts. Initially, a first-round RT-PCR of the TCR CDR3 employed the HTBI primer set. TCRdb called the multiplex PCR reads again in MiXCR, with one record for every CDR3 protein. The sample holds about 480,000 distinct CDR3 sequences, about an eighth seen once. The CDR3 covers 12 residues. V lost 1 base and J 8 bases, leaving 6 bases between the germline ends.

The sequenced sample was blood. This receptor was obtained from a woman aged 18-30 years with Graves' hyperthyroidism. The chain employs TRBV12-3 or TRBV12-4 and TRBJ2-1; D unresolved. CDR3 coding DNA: TGTGCCAGCAGTTTAGGGCAGTATGAGCAGTTCTTC. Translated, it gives CASSLGQYEQFF.